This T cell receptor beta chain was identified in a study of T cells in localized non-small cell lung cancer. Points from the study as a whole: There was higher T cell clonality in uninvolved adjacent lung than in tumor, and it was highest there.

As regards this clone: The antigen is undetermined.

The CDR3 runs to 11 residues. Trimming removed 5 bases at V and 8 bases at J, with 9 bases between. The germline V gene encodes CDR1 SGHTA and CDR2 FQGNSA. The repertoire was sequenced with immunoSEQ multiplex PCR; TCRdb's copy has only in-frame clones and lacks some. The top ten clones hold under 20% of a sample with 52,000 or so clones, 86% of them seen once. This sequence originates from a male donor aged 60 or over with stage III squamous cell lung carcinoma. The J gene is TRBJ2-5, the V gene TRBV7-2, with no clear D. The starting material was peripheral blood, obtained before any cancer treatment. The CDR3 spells CASSASDTQYF. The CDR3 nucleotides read TGTGCCAGCAGCGCCTCGGACACCCAGTACTTC. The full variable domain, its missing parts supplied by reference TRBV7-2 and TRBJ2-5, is GAGVSQSPSNKVTEKGKDVELRCDPISGHTALYWYRQSLGQGLEFLIYFQGNSAPDKSGLPSDRFSAERTGGSVSTLTIQRTQQEDSAVYLCASSASDTQYFGPGTRLLVL.